Detailed here is one T cell receptor (beta chain). This entry comes from a study of blood T cell repertoires in COVID-19. Study as a whole: Sample material is recorded as cDNA or gDNA derived from T cells, B-cell-depleted T cells, or PBMCs.

Measured with immunoSEQ multiplex PCR; TCRdb has only the in-frame clones, and not every one. The data hold about 180,000 clones, with more than 80% observed a single time. The CDR3 totals 12 residues. Germline-derived CDR1 and CDR2 are GTSNPN and SVGIG (reference sequence). V lost 5 bases and J lost 5; bases outside the gene matches: 2. The sequenced sample consisted of PBMCs or T cells enriched from blood (not recorded which). This chain connects TRBV30 to TRBJ1-5, with 8 bases identical to TRBD1. The receptor was derived from a man aged 35 to 55 who had recovered from COVID-19. The CDR3 nucleotides read TGTGCCTGGGGACAGGGCTATCAGCCCCAGCATTTT. Protein: CAWGQGYQPQHF.